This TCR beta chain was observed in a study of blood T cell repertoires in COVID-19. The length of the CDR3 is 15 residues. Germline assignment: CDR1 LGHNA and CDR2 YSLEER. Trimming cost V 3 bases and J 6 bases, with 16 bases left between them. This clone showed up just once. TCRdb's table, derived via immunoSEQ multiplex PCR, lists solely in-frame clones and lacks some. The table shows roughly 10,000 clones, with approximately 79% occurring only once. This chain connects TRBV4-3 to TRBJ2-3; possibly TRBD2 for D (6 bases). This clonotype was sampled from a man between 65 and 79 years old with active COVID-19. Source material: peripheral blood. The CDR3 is CASSQGDLPSDTQYF. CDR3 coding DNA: TGCGCCAGCAGCCAGGGGGACTTGCCCAGTGATACGCAGTATTTT.